The clone carrying this T cell receptor (beta chain) was seen more than once but under ten times. CDR1 and CDR2 from the germline V gene are SEHNR and FQNEAQ (reference sequence). The CDR3 covers 19 residues. V lost 5 bases, J lost 1 base, and 14 bases stayed unmatched. The data originate from a study of T cells in Graves' hyperthyroidism and ophthalmopathy. Amplified regions were TCR beta CDR3 sequences from RNA transcripts. The HTBI primer set served for first-round RT-PCR of the TCR CDR3. TCRdb used MiXCR to reprocess the multiplex PCR reads, holding one entry per CDR3 protein. The top ten clones hold around 6.6% of a sample with approximately 560,000 distinct CDR3 sequences, around 14% of them seen once.

This receptor was obtained from a woman in her 30s with Graves' hyperthyroidism. V gene TRBV7-9 combines with J gene TRBJ2-3; 11 bases line up with TRBD2. Source material: blood. The CDR3 loop reads CASSVLLAGVRSGTDTQYF. DNA of the CDR3: TGTGCCAGCAGCGTTTTACTAGCGGGAGTGAGGTCGGGCACAGATACGCAGTATTTT.